Each of the 28 T cell receptor beta chains below was sequenced from the same sample in a study of response to subunit inactivated influenza vaccine. TCRdb re-derived calls from the RT-PCR reads in MiXCR, one entry per CDR3 protein. The sample has 500,000 to 600,000 distinct CDR3 sequences, 10% to 15% seen once. Sequenced material: PBMCs from blood, taken 45 days after vaccination. Every receptor here comes from a man in his fifties who received an inactivated influenza vaccine.

In this sample, this clonotype turned up a few times. The chain has TRBV9 and TRBJ2-5; 7 nucleotides align to TRBD2. CDR3 size: 16 residues. Germline trimming cut 0 bases from V and 1 base from J; bases unmatched to any gene: 6. The germline V gene has CDR1 SGDLS and CDR2 YYNGEE. This CDR3 reads CASSVGGRETQETQYF. The CDR3 nucleotides are TGTGCCAGCAGCGTAGGTGGGCGGGAGACCCAAGAGACCCAGTACTTC.

This clonotype was counted between two and nine times. The chain joins TRBV5-1 to TRBJ2-7, with D unresolved. V gave up 5 bases and J gave up 0 bases, with 12 bases separating them. Germline V CDR1 and CDR2: SGHRS, YFSETQ. The CDR3 runs to 14 residues. As DNA, the CDR3 is TGCGCCAGCAGGTATTGGAGCCTCTCCTACGAGCAGTACTTC. It translates to CASRYWSLSYEQYF.

This chain connects TRBV5-1 to TRBJ2-1; 8 bases line up with TRBD1. Per germline, CDR1 SGHRS and CDR2 YFSETQ. The CDR3 length is 14 residues. V was pared by 4 bases and J by 5 bases, with 5 bases of the junction left unmatched. The DNA for the CDR3 is TGCGCCAGCAGCCCGGGACAGGCAAACAATGAGCAGTTCTTC. This gives the protein CASSPGQANNEQFF.

This clonotype was seen a handful of times. The rearrangement joins TRBV3-1 to TRBJ2-1; no definite D call. Trimming took 4 bases from V and 6 from J, leaving 10 bases between them. The CDR3 totals 13 residues. CDR1 and CDR2 (germline): LGHDT, YNNKEL (reference sequence). The CDR3: CASSPTSSNEQFF. DNA of the CDR3: TGTGCCAGCAGCCCGACCTCTTCCAATGAGCAGTTCTTC.

V and J are TRBV6-1 and TRBJ2-3; a weak D match, TRBD1 (5 bases). V shed 5 bases and J shed 6 bases, with 15 bases lying between them. Germline V gives CDR1 MNHNS, CDR2 SASEGT. The CDR3 consists of 14 residues. CDR3 region: CASSPNQGWDTQYF. The CDR3 DNA sequence: TGTGCCAGCAGTCCCAACCAGGGTTGGGATACGCAGTATTTT.

There are a few counts of this clonotype. The rearrangement joins TRBV5-4 to TRBJ1-1; tentatively, D is TRBD1 (5 bases). Trimming left V 4 bases short and J 3 bases short, with 16 bases between. CDR1 is SGHNT and CDR2 is YYREEE in the germline V gene (reference sequence). The CDR3 is 15 residues long. Here the CDR3 DNA reads TGTGCCAGCAGCCAGAGACAGACCGGGGACACTGAAGCTTTCTTT. Its protein is CASSQRQTGDTEAFF.

J is TRBJ2-4 and V is TRBV7-3; D gene unclear. This CDR3 contains 14 residues. Deletions cut 1 base from V and 9 bases from J, with 13 bases between. Germline V lookup: CDR1 SGHTA, CDR2 FQGTGA. The CDR3 loop reads CASSLKSPSVIQYF. CDR3 nucleotides: TGTGCCAGCAGCTTAAAGTCCCCCAGCGTCATTCAGTACTTC.

This clonotype was seen more than once but under ten times. This sequence joins TRBV29-1 and TRBJ2-1; the D is unclear. The germline CDR1 and CDR2 sequences are SQVTM and ANQGSEA. The CDR3 has 11 residues. The V and J ends lost 7 bases and 0 bases respectively, with 4 bases between them. CDR3 amino acids: CSGGSYNEQFF. As DNA, the CDR3 is TGCAGCGGCGGCTCCTACAATGAGCAGTTCTTC.

The rearrangement links TRBV6-5 to TRBJ2-7, with D possibly called TRBD1 or TRBD2 (5 bases each). The germline V gene encodes CDR1 MNHEY and CDR2 SVGAGI. V gave up 2 bases and J gave up 2 bases, with 10 bases separating them. This CDR3 has 14 residues. In nucleotides, the CDR3 is TGTGCCAGCAGTTACAGGGGACCCACCTACGAGCAGTACTTC. Protein sequence: CASSYRGPTYEQYF.

The chain employs TRBV2 and TRBJ2-5; possibly TRBD2 for D (6 bases). The CDR3 has 11 residues. Germline loops: CDR1 SNHLY, CDR2 FYNNEI. V shed 6 bases and J shed 5 bases, with 7 bases lying between them. The DNA for the CDR3 is TGTGCCAGCAGGGAGGGTGAGACCCAGTACTTC. Amino acids: CASREGETQYF.

This clonotype was recorded at least ten times. The V gene is TRBV20-1, the J gene TRBJ2-1, with 7 positions matching TRBD2. The CDR3 runs to 13 residues. With 6 bases clipped from V and 7 bases from J, the junction kept 9 bases outside the gene matches. Germline V CDR1 and CDR2: DFQATT, SNEGSKA (reference sequence). DNA of the CDR3: TGCAGTGCCCAGCGGGATTCGGGGAATGAGCAGTTCTTC. Translated: CSAQRDSGNEQFF.

Comment on this clonotype: As the CDR3 is not closed by the conserved phenylalanine or tryptophan, this likely results from a read error. The genes are TRBV5-1 and TRBJ2-1, with D perhaps matching TRBD2 (6 bases). CDR1 and CDR2 (germline): SGHRS, YFSETQ. Trimming took off 0 bases at V and 9 bases at J, with 22 bases between the two ends. The CDR3 length is 17 residues. CDR3 protein: CASSLGLEGPGVGEQFL. CDR3 bases: TGCGCCAGCAGCTTGGGTCTGGAGGGCCCCGGGGTGGGTGAGCAGTTCCTC.

This sequence joins TRBV20-1 and TRBJ2-1; 9 nucleotides line up with TRBD1. Losses at the gene ends were 5 bases for V and 8 bases for J; bases not matched to a gene: 7. The CDR3 is 13 residues long. Germline V gives CDR1 DFQATT, CDR2 SNEGSKA (reference sequence). The CDR3 loop reads CSAPRDRAHEQFF. The CDR3 region has the DNA TGCAGTGCTCCGCGGGACAGGGCACATGAGCAGTTCTTC.

The chain is built from TRBV5-1 and TRBJ1-2; D is uncertain. This CDR3 region has 14 residues. Trimming shortened V by 0 bases and J by 3 bases, and 9 bases separated the two germline ends. Per the germline V gene, CDR1 is SGHRS and CDR2 is YFSETQ. The CDR3 is CASSLATADYGYTF. CDR3 DNA sequence: TGCGCCAGCAGCTTGGCAACCGCCGACTATGGCTACACCTTC.

This clonotype appeared once. V and J are TRBV6-2 or TRBV6-3 and TRBJ1-1; 9 positions match TRBD1. V shed 5 bases, J shed 4 bases, and the junction held 5 bases outside the gene matches. This CDR3 is built from 14 residues. Germline loops: CDR1 MNHEY, CDR2 SVGEGT. The CDR3 protein is CASSPWTGVTEAFF. Written as DNA, the CDR3 is TGTGCCAGCAGTCCCTGGACAGGGGTCACTGAAGCTTTCTTT.

The chain recombines TRBV11-3 with TRBJ2-1, with TRBD1 identical over 12 bases. The CDR3 loop spans 16 amino acids. With 5 bases clipped from V and 6 bases from J, the junction kept 8 bases outside the gene matches. The germline V gene has CDR1 SGHNT and CDR2 YENEEA. CDR3 residues: CASSSRSGQGANEQFF. CDR3 DNA sequence: TGTGCCAGCAGCAGCAGATCGGGACAGGGGGCCAATGAGCAGTTCTTC.

The chain uses TRBV6-2 or TRBV6-3 and TRBJ2-5; unclear D gene. The CDR3 has 13 amino acids. Germline values: CDR1 MNHEY, CDR2 SVGEGT. The V end was cut by 1 base, the J end by 2 bases, with 5 bases between. CDR3 sequence reads: CASSYFQQETQYF. In nucleotides, the CDR3 is TGTGCCAGCAGTTACTTTCAGCAAGAGACCCAGTACTTC.

J is TRBJ1-2 and V is TRBV7-2; TRBD1 matches 9 bases. The germline V gene has CDR1 SGHTA and CDR2 FQGNSA. Losses at the gene ends were 5 bases for V and 6 bases for J; bases not matched to a gene: 7. The CDR3 extends over 14 amino acids. The CDR3 reads CASSPRTGDDGYTF. Here the CDR3 DNA reads TGTGCCAGCAGCCCGAGGACAGGGGATGATGGCTACACCTTC. The variable domain in full, with the rest retrieved from reference TRBV7-2 and TRBJ1-2, is GAGVSQSPSNKVTEKGKDVELRCDPISGHTALYWYRQSLGQGLEFLIYFQGNSAPDKSGLPSDRFSAERTGGSVSTLTIQRTQQEDSAVYLCASSPRTGDDGYTFGSGTRLTVV.

V is TRBV11-2 and J is TRBJ2-1, with 12 positions matching TRBD1. J gave up 5 bases and V 4 bases, and 12 bases lay outside the gene matches. This CDR3 comprises 18 residues. Germline CDR1 reads SGHAT; CDR2 reads FQNNGV. The CDR3: CASSSVGQGALWNNEQFF. In DNA form, the CDR3 reads TGTGCCAGCAGCTCGGTGGGACAGGGGGCCTTGTGGAACAATGAGCAGTTCTTC.

The chain has TRBV29-1 and TRBJ2-1; 12 bases agree with TRBD2. The junction had 5 bases not matched to a gene; V was cut back by 0 bases and J by 5 bases. CDR3 length: 16 amino acids. Germline values: CDR1 SQVTM, CDR2 ANQGSEA. The CDR3 is CSVEDWLAGGNNEQFF. The DNA of the CDR3 is TGCAGCGTTGAAGATTGGCTAGCGGGAGGGAACAATGAGCAGTTCTTC.

The table lists this clonotype with a few counts. The CDR3 DNA is TGCAGCGTTGGGGTCCTCCCCTACGAGCAGTACTTC. Its translation: CSVGVLPYEQYF. V usage is TRBV29-1 and J usage is TRBJ2-7; D is uncertain. Trimming pared 4 bases from V and 2 bases from J, leaving 9 bases between. The CDR3 is made up of 12 amino acids. The germline V gene has CDR1 SQVTM and CDR2 ANQGSEA.

This clonotype has more than one count but fewer than ten. The J gene is TRBJ1-6, the V gene TRBV12-3 or TRBV12-4; D uncertain. The CDR3 has 13 amino acids. V was cut by 2 bases and J by 8 bases, with 7 bases left in between. Here the CDR3 reads CASSLNSYSPLHF. As DNA, the CDR3 is TGTGCCAGCAGTTTAAACAGTTATTCACCCCTCCACTTT.

The table lists this clonotype with many counts. This sequence joins TRBV20-1 and TRBJ2-7; 7 bases map to TRBD2. The CDR3 consists of 15 residues. Germline-derived CDR1 and CDR2 are DFQATT and SNEGSKA (reference sequence). V shed 6 bases, J shed 2 bases, and the junction held 13 bases outside the gene matches. For the CDR3, the DNA is TGCAGTGCCACTCAGCTGGGGCGGGAGCCCTACGAGCAGTACTTC. Translated, it gives CSATQLGREPYEQYF.

Many counts were recorded for this clonotype. Written as DNA, the CDR3 is TGCAGCGTCTTGGAACAGGGCTTCTATGGCTACACCTTC. Amino acid sequence: CSVLEQGFYGYTF. V usage is TRBV29-1 and J usage is TRBJ1-2; a weak D match, TRBD1 (6 bases). The CDR3 spans 13 residues. V was clipped by 6 bases and J by 4 bases, with 15 bases between them. CDR1 and CDR2 (germline): SQVTM, ANQGSEA.

The chain's CDR3 is CAISPGGRNTGELFF. CDR3 bases: TGTGCCATCAGCCCCGGAGGTCGAAACACCGGGGAGCTGTTTTTT. The V gene is TRBV10-3, the J gene TRBJ2-2; D is possibly TRBD2 (5 bases). The CDR3 runs 15 residues. CDR1 ENHRY and CDR2 SYGVKD come from the germline V gene. The V gene lost 6 bases and the J gene lost 2 bases, with 13 bases spanning the gap.

The CDR3 DNA reads TGTGCCAGCAGTACCTCAGGGGGCCTGAACACTGAAGCTTTCTTT. Translating gives CASSTSGGLNTEAFF. The V and J genes are TRBV6-1 and TRBJ1-1, with 8 nucleotides matching TRBD1. The germline gives CDR1 MNHNS, CDR2 SASEGT. J gave up 0 bases and V 5 bases, and 5 bases lay outside the gene matches. CDR3 length: 15 residues.

The chain uses TRBV2 and TRBJ2-7; no definite D call. Trimming took off 7 bases at V and 1 base at J, with 17 bases between the two ends. CDR1 SNHLY and CDR2 FYNNEI come from the germline V gene. This CDR3 comprises 15 residues. CDR3 sequence (DNA): TGTGCCAGCACCATCGGACGCGGCCTGTCCTACGAGCAGTACTTC. This translates into CASTIGRGLSYEQYF.

This clonotype was detected ten times or more. This chain's CDR3 is CASTGASRTGELFF. The CDR3, as DNA: TGTGCCAGCACTGGGGCTAGCCGAACCGGGGAGCTGTTTTTT. This chain uses TRBV12-3 or TRBV12-4 with TRBJ2-2, with D perhaps matching TRBD1 or TRBD2 (5 bases each). The CDR3 has 14 amino acids. The V gene lost 7 bases and the J gene lost 5 bases, with 14 bases spanning the gap.